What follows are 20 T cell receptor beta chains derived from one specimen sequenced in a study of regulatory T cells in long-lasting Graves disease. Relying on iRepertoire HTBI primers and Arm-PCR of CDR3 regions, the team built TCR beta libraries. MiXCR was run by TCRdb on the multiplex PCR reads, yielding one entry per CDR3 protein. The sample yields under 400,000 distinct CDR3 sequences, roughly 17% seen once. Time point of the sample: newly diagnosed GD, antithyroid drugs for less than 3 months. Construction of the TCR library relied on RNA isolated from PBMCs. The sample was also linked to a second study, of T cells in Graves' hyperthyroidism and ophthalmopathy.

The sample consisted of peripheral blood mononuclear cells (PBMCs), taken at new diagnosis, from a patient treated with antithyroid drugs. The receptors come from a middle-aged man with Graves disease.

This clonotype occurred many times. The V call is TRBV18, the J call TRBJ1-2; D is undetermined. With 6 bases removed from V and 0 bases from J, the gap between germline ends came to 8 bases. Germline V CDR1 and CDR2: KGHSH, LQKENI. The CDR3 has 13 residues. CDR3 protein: CASSLVSNYGYTF. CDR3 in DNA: TGTGCCAGCTCTCTCGTTTCTAACTATGGCTACACCTTC.

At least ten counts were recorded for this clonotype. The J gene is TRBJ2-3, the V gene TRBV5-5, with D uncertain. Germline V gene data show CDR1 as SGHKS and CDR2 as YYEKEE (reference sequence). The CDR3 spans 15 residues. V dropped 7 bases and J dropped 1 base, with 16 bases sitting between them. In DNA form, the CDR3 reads TGTGCCAGCTCAATTGACTTCTCGGGCACAGATACGCAGTATTTT. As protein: CASSIDFSGTDTQYF.

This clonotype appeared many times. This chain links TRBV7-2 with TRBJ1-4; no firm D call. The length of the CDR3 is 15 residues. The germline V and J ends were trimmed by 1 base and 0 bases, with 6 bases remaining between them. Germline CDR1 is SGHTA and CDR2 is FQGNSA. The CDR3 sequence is CASSLGVTTNEKLFF. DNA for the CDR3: TGTGCCAGCAGCTTAGGCGTGACAACTAATGAAAAACTGTTTTTT.

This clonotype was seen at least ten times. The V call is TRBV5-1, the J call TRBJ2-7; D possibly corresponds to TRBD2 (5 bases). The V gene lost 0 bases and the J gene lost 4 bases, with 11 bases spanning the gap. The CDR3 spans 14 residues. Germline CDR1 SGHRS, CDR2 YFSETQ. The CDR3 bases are TGCGCCAGCAGCTTGGCCCTGGGAGCGTACGAGCAGTACTTC. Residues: CASSLALGAYEQYF.

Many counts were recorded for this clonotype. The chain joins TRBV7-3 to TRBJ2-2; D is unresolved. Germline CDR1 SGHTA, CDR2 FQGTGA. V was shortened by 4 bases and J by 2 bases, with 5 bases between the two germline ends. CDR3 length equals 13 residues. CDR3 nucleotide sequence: TGTGCCAGCAGCTCCGAAAACACCGGGGAGCTGTTTTTT. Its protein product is CASSSENTGELFF. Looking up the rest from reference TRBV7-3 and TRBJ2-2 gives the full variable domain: GAGVSQTPSNKVTEKGKYVELRCDPISGHTALYWYRQSLGQGPEFLIYFQGTGAADDSGLPNDRFFAVRPEGSVSTLKIQRTERGDSAVYLCASSSENTGELFFGEGSRLTVL.

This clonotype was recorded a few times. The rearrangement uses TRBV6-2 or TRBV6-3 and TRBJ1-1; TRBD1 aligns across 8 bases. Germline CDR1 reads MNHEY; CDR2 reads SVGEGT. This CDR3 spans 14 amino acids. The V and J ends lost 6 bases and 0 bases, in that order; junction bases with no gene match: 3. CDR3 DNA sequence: TGTGCCAGCAGATGGACAGGGTTGAACACTGAAGCTTTCTTT. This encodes CASRWTGLNTEAFF.

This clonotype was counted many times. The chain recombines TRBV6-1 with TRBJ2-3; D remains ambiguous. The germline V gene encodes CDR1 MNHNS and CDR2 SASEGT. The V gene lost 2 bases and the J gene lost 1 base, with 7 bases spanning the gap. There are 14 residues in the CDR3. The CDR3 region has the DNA TGTGCCAGCAGTGAACCAGGAGGCACAGATACGCAGTATTTT. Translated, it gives CASSEPGGTDTQYF.

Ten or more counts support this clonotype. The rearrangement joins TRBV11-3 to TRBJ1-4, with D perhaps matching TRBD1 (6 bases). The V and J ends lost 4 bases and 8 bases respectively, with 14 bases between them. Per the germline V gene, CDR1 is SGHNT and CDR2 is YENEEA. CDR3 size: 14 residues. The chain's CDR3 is CASSSGNTGEKLFF. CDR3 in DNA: TGTGCCAGCAGCTCCGGGAACACAGGGGAAAAACTGTTTTTT.

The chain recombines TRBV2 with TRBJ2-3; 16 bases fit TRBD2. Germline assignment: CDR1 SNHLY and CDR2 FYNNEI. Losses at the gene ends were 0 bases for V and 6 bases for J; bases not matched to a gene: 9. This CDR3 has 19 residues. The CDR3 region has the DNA TGTGCCAGCAGTGAAGCTTTTCCGGGACTAGCGGGGGGGCGGGATACGCAGTATTTT. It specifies CASSEAFPGLAGGRDTQYF.

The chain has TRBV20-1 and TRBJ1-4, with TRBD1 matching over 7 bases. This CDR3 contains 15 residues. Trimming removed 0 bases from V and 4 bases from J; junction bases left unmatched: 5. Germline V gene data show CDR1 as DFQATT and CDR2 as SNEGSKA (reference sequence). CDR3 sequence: CSARDGRDSNEKLFF. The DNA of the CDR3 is TGCAGTGCTAGAGATGGGAGGGACAGTAATGAAAAACTGTTTTTT.

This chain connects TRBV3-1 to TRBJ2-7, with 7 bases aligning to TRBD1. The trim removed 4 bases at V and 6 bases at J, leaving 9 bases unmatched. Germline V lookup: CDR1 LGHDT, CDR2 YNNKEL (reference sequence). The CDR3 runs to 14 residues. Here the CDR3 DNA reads TGTGCCAGCAGCCGGTCCGGACAGGCCCGCGAGCAGTACTTC. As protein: CASSRSGQAREQYF.

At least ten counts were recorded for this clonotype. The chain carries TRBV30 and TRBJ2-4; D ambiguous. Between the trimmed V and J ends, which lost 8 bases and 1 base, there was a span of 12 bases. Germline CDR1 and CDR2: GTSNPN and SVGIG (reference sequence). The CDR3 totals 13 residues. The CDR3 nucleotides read TGTGCCGCCGAGACATCGGCCAAAAACATTCAGTACTTC. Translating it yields CAAETSAKNIQYF.

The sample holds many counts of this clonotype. CDR3 sequence (DNA): TGTGCCAGCAGTTTATCTTCTGGGGGGAGGTATAGTCAGCCCCAGCATTTT. It is translated as CASSLSSGGRYSQPQHF. The chain employs TRBV28 and TRBJ1-5, with D tentatively TRBD1 (5 bases). V shed 1 base and J shed 6 bases, with 19 bases lying between them. This CDR3 spans 17 amino acids. Germline V gene data show CDR1 as MDHEN and CDR2 as SYDVKM.

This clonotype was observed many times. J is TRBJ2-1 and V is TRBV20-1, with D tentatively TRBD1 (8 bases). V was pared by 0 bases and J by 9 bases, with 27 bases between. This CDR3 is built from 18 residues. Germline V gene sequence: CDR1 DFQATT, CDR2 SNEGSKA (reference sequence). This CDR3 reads CSARDGSAQGGVDVEQFF. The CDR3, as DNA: TGCAGTGCTAGAGACGGAAGCGCACAGGGGGGGGTGGACGTTGAGCAGTTCTTC.

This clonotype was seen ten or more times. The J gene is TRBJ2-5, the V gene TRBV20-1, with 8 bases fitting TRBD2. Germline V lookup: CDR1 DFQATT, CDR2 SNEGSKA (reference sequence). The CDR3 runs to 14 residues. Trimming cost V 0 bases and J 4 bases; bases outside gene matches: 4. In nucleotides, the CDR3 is TGCAGTGCTAGAGATTCGGGGGGGCCAGAGACCCAGTACTTC. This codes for CSARDSGGPETQYF.

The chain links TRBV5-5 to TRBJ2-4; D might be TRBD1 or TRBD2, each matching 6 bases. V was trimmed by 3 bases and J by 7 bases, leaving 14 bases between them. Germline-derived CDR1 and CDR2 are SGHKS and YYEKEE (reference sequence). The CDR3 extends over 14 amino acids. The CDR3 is CASSYGGGWNIQYF. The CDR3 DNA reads TGTGCCAGCAGCTACGGAGGGGGATGGAACATTCAGTACTTC.

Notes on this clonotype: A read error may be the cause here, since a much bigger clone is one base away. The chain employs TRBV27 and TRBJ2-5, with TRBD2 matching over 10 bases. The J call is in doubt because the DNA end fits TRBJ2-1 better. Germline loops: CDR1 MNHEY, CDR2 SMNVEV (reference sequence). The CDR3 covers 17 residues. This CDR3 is CASSLAPRSGGTNEQFF. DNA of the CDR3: TGTGCCAGCAGTTTAGCCCCCCGTAGCGGGGGGACGAATGAGCAGTTCTTC.

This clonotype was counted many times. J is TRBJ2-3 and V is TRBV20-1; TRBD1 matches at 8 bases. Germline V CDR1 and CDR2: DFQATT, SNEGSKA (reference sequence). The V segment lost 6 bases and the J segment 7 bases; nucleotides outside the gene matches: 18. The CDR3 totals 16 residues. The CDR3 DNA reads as TGCAGTGCGGATGAGACCCGGACAGGGATGATTTATACGCAGTATTTT. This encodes CSADETRTGMIYTQYF.

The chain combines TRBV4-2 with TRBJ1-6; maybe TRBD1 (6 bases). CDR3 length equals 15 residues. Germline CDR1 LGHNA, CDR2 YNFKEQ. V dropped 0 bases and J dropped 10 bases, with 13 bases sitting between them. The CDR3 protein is CASSQEIAGVSPLHF. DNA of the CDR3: TGTGCCAGCAGCCAAGAAATAGCAGGGGTCTCACCCCTCCACTTT.

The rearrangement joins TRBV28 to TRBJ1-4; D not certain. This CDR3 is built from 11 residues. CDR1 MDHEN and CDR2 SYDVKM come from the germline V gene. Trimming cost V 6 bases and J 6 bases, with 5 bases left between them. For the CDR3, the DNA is TGTGCCAGCAGGGGTGATGAAAAACTGTTTTTT. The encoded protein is CASRGDEKLFF.